The rows below give T cell receptor beta chains drawn from one sample of a study of beta chain features in type 1 diabetes. This table comes from immunoSEQ multiplex PCR, and its TCRdb copy is limited to in-frame clones, with some not included. The sample lists a few hundred thousand clones, approximately 11% occurring once. The sample taken for sequencing was naive CD4+ T cells from blood. These receptors were taken from a woman aged 30 to 39 in good health. Both conserved end residues are part of each CDR3. A D gene is named only where the DNA matches it firmly. Rows give clone size only sometimes, using once, few, many, or a class for an expanded clone.

j_call	d_call	clone_size	v_call	cdr3_nt	cdr3_aa
TRBJ1-5	TRBD1	few	TRBV30	TGTGCCTCGGACAGGGAAAATCAGCCCCAGCATTTT	CASDRENQPQHF
TRBJ1-2	NA	NA	TRBV2	TGTGCCAGCAGCGAACAGGGTATCTATGGCTACACCTTC	CASSEQGIYGYTF
TRBJ1-1	NA	few	TRBV5-4	TGTGCCAGCAGCTTGGGTGGGGCCGGGGGTATGAACACTGAAGCTTTCTTT	CASSLGGAGGMNTEAFF
TRBJ2-3	NA	few	TRBV7-9	TGTGCCAGCAGCTTAGGATATGACAGCATCACAGATACGCAGTATTTT	CASSLGYDSITDTQYF
TRBJ2-7	NA	few	TRBV19	TGTGCCAGTAGTGCTAGCGAGAGGAGGTACGAGCAGTACTTC	CASSASERRYEQYF
TRBJ1-2	NA	few	TRBV11-2	TGTGCCAGCAGCTTCCGTGGGGCGCAGATATACTCTGGCTACACCTTC	CASSFRGAQIYSGYTF
TRBJ2-5	NA	NA	TRBV19	TGTGCCAGTAGTCCGGGATTTGGGGAGACCCAGTACTTC	CASSPGFGETQYF
TRBJ2-1	TRBD2	NA	TRBV28	TGTGCCAGCAGTTCTACTAGCGGGAGGGATGTCTACAATGAGCAGTTCTTC	CASSSTSGRDVYNEQFF
TRBJ2-2	TRBD2	NA	TRBV28	TGTGCCAGCATCGGCGGGAGTCGGAACACCGGGGAGCTGTTTTTT	CASIGGSRNTGELFF
TRBJ2-5	TRBD1	few	TRBV5-4	TGTGCCAGCAACGAAAAGGGGAACAGGGGCGTAGAGACCCAGTACTTC	CASNEKGNRGVETQYF
TRBJ2-3	TRBD2	NA	TRBV6-5	TGTGCCAGCAGTTCCCGGACTAGCGGGAGGACAGATACGCAGTATTTT	CASSSRTSGRTDTQYF
TRBJ2-1	NA	NA	TRBV7-2	TGTGCCAGCAAATTAGCTAGCAGAAACTACAATGAGCAGTTCTTC	CASKLASRNYNEQFF
TRBJ2-7	NA	few	TRBV28	TGTGCCAGCAGGGCGGGGTCCCGCACCTACGAGCAGTACTTC	CASRAGSRTYEQYF
TRBJ1-2	TRBD1	few	TRBV30	TGTGCCTGGAGTCGAGGGGGCAACTATGGCTACACCTTC	CAWSRGGNYGYTF
TRBJ1-4	NA	NA	TRBV19	TGTGCCAGTATGGACTTGAACGAAAAACTGTTTTTT	CASMDLNEKLFF
TRBJ2-2	TRBD1	NA	TRBV7-3	TGTGCCAGCAGCTTACCAGGACAGGGGACCGCCGGGGAGCTGTTTTTT	CASSLPGQGTAGELFF
TRBJ1-2	NA	NA	TRBV7-2	TGTGCCAGCAGCTTAGGGCCAGGGGATGGCTACACCTTC	CASSLGPGDGYTF
TRBJ2-2	NA	few	TRBV14	TGTGCCAGCAGCCAAGCTCACTCGAACACCGGGGAGCTGTTTTTT	CASSQAHSNTGELFF
TRBJ1-5	NA	few	TRBV4-1	TGCGCCAGCAGCCAAGGGACAGTTGGCAATCAGCCCCAGCATTTT	CASSQGTVGNQPQHF
TRBJ2-5	TRBD1	NA	TRBV5-1	TGCGCCAGCAGCTTGTGGGTCCAACAGGGGAACGGGAAGACCCAGTACTTC	CASSLWVQQGNGKTQYF
TRBJ2-7	TRBD2	many	TRBV28	TGTGCCAGCACCCTCGGGGGGTCGTTCGAGCAAGTGTTC	CASTLGGSFEQVF
TRBJ2-2	NA	few	TRBV6-5	TGTGCCAGCAGTAGGGGTCGGAGTAACACCGGGGAGCTGTTTTTT	CASSRGRSNTGELFF
TRBJ2-3	NA	few	TRBV5-6	TGTGCCAGCAGCTTGTCACAGCATCAGTATTTT	CASSLSQHQYF
TRBJ2-7	TRBD2	NA	TRBV7-2	TGTGCCAGCAGCCCCACCCCGGGGGGTGTCGAGCAGTACTTC	CASSPTPGGVEQYF
TRBJ2-1	TRBD2	few	TRBV6-1	TGTGCCAGCAGTGGACTAGCGGGGGGGTCCTACAATGAGCAGTTCTTC	CASSGLAGGSYNEQFF
TRBJ2-3	NA	few	TRBV6-1	TGTGCCAGTCTGTCTGTCACAGATACGCAGTATTTT	CASLSVTDTQYF
TRBJ2-2	TRBD2	NA	TRBV29-1	TGCAGCGTTGTTAGCGGGAGGTCCGGGGAGCTGTTTTTT	CSVVSGRSGELFF
TRBJ1-5	NA	few	TRBV16	TGTGCCAGCAGCCCCCCCCAGGACTATAACAATCAGCCCCAGCATTTT	CASSPPQDYNNQPQHF
TRBJ1-2	TRBD1	NA	TRBV29-1	TGCAGCGTTTACGCAGGGGGAAGAAACTATGGCTACACCTTC	CSVYAGGRNYGYTF
TRBJ2-7	NA	NA	TRBV2	TGTGCCAGCAGTGTACAGCCCCTTGGTTCCTCCTACGAGCAGTACTTC	CASSVQPLGSSYEQYF
TRBJ2-2	TRBD2	NA	TRBV2	TGTGCCAGCAGGCTAGCGGGAGCAGCCGGGGAGCTGTTTTTT	CASRLAGAAGELFF
TRBJ2-5	NA	few	TRBV5-8	TGTGCCAGCATACTCAGGGGCGCCGGAGAGACCCAGTACTTC	CASILRGAGETQYF
TRBJ2-5	NA	NA	TRBV5-4	TGTGCCAGCAGCCAAGTTTTCGGGGGGACCCAGTACTTC	CASSQVFGGTQYF
TRBJ2-2	TRBD1	few	TRBV5-1	TGCGCCAGCAGCACCGACAGGGCGATCAACACCGGGGAGCTGTTTTTT	CASSTDRAINTGELFF
TRBJ2-3	NA	few	TRBV30	TGTGCCTGGGGCGTGGCGACAAACACAGATACGCAGTATTTT	CAWGVATNTDTQYF
TRBJ2-5	NA	few	TRBV27	TGTGCCAGCAGTTACCGGGGACTGGCTGTAGAGACCCAGTACTTC	CASSYRGLAVETQYF
TRBJ2-3	TRBD1	few	TRBV2	TGTGCCAGCAGTGAGGAGACAGGGGTTGTTGATACGCAGTATTTT	CASSEETGVVDTQYF
TRBJ2-3	NA	NA	TRBV21-1	TGTGCCAGCAGCAAAGAGACTAGCATGCCAGATACGCAGTATTTT	CASSKETSMPDTQYF
TRBJ2-3	TRBD1	few	TRBV5-1	TGCGCCAGCAGCTTCGGGACAGGGGGCAACACAGATACGCAGTATTTT	CASSFGTGGNTDTQYF
TRBJ1-1	TRBD1	few	TRBV18	TGTGCCAGCTCACCAGGGACAGAGAACACTGAAGCTTTCTTT	CASSPGTENTEAFF
TRBJ2-1	NA	NA	TRBV23-1	TGCGCCAGCAGTCAATCGAGCGGGTGCTCCTACAATGAGCAGTTCTTC	CASSQSSGCSYNEQFF
TRBJ2-5	TRBD1	NA	TRBV27	TGTGCCAGCAGTTTACTCCCACTCGTCACAGGGGAAGAGACCCAGTACTTC	CASSLLPLVTGEETQYF